The rows below give T cell receptor beta chains drawn from one sample of a study of T cell changes during pregnancy in multiple sclerosis. Sequenced by immunoSEQ multiplex PCR; TCRdb stores in-frame clones only, minus some. The profile covers 130,000 or so clones, with about 96% appearing a single time and 0.44% taken by the ten largest. Sequenced material: peripheral blood, taken after pregnancy. The receptors originated from a female donor with multiple sclerosis, enrolled in a pregnancy study. Each CDR3 is given with its conserved first and last residue. D genes are given only for firm matches. The size entry is marked missing in some rows and otherwise reads once, few, many or a size class.

j_call v_call clone_size d_call cdr3_nt cdr3_aa
TRBJ2-3 TRBV7-6 - TRBD2 TGTGCCAGCAGCTTATCCGTCATGAGCGGGAACACAGATACGCAGTATTTT CASSLSVMSGNTDTQYF
TRBJ1-2 TRBV7-6 - - TGTGCCAGCAGCTCAGGGGACCGACTAAACTATGGCTACACCTTC CASSSGDRLNYGYTF
TRBJ2-1 TRBV28 - TRBD2 TGTGCCAGCAGTTTCCCACTACTAGCGGGAGGGCCCTTAGACAATGAGCAGTTCTTC CASSFPLLAGGPLDNEQFF
TRBJ2-7 TRBV5-6 - - TGTGCCAGCAGCGAACGAGGAGGTCCCGCCTACGAGCAGTACTTC CASSERGGPAYEQYF
TRBJ2-1 TRBV2 - TRBD2 TGTGCCAGCAGGGACACCGGGACTAGCGGCTACAATGAGCAGTTCTTC CASRDTGTSGYNEQFF
TRBJ2-1 TRBV6-1 - TRBD2 TGTGCCAGCAGTCAAGGACTAGCGGGAGTCTCCTACAATGAGCAGTTCTTC CASSQGLAGVSYNEQFF
TRBJ2-5 TRBV13 - TRBD2 TGTGCCAACAGCCCCAGTGTAGCGGGAGGGCCACAGGAGACCCAGTACTTC CANSPSVAGGPQETQYF
TRBJ2-1 TRBV19 - - TGTGCCAGTAGTGGTGGGAGACCGACCCCTTGGGGTGAGCAGTTCTTC CASSGGRPTPWGEQFF
TRBJ2-7 TRBV4-2 - - TGTGCCAGCAGCCAAGGCAGGGGCTCCTACGAGCAGTACTTC CASSQGRGSYEQYF
TRBJ1-2 TRBV30 few TRBD1 TGTGCCTGGAGTAGGGACAGGGTTAACTATGGCTACACCTTC CAWSRDRVNYGYTF
TRBJ2-7 TRBV5-1 - TRBD1 TGCGCCAGCAGCCACACGGACAGGGACGAGCAGTACTTC CASSHTDRDEQYF
TRBJ2-1 TRBV5-1 - TRBD2 TGCGCCAGCAGCTCTTCCCGACTAGCGGGAAACAATGAGCAGTTCTTC CASSSSRLAGNNEQFF
TRBJ2-5 TRBV19 - TRBD1 TGTGCCAGTAGTATAGGGGACAGAGAGACCCAGTACTTC CASSIGDRETQYF
TRBJ2-3 TRBV13 - - TGTGCCAGCAGCTTAGGTCGGACAGATACGCAGTATTTT CASSLGRTDTQYF
TRBJ2-7 TRBV28 - - TGTGCCAGTGCCCCCCTTAAGGCACGGGATCCCTACGAGCAGTACTTC CASAPLKARDPYEQYF
TRBJ1-2 TRBV4-3 - - TGCGCCAGCAGCCAAGATAACAGTCCAGTATATGGCTACACCTTC CASSQDNSPVYGYTF
TRBJ2-1 TRBV7-8 - TRBD2 TGTGCCAGCAGCCCAGGACTAGGCTACAATGAGCAGTTCTTC CASSPGLGYNEQFF
TRBJ2-7 TRBV29-1 - TRBD2 TGCAGCGTTGAACTCCCACTAGCGGGATCCTACGAGCAGTACTTC CSVELPLAGSYEQYF
TRBJ1-3 TRBV7-9 - - TGTGCCAGCAGCTTTCCGTCCCCGAGCTCTGGAAACACCATATATTTT CASSFPSPSSGNTIYF
TRBJ2-3 TRBV28 - - TGTGCCAGCAGCTTTTCTACTAGCACAGATACGCAGTATTTT CASSFSTSTDTQYF
TRBJ2-3 TRBV18 - - TGTGCCAGCTCACCAGGTAGCGGAGCCGGCGATACGCAGTATTTT CASSPGSGAGDTQYF
TRBJ2-1 TRBV28 - TRBD2 TGTGCCAGCAGTTTAACTGGACGGGGCGGGAGGGCCGCTGAGCAGTTCTTC CASSLTGRGGRAAEQFF
TRBJ1-1 TRBV13 - TRBD1 TGTGCCAGCAGCCCACAGGGGGGAGACACTGAAGCTTTCTTT CASSPQGGDTEAFF